These 23 T cell receptor beta chains share one sample of origin, sequenced in a study of blood T cells in healthy people across ages. The authors ran a second PCR of about 6 to 12 cycles using a sample-barcoded 5' primer and a J-beta primer mix. TCRdb itself ran the 5' RACE reads through MiXCR, one entry per CDR3 protein. The sample lists more than 650,000 distinct CDR3 sequences, approximately 55% occurring once. The material sequenced was blood. The origin of the receptors is an older man in good health.

A few counts support this clonotype. The V call is TRBV5-6, the J call TRBJ2-7, with TRBD2 matching 12 bases. This CDR3 contains 15 residues. Germline CDR1 is SGHDT and CDR2 is YYEEEE. V lost 4 bases, J lost 6 bases, and 8 bases stayed unmatched. CDR3 loop: CASSRSGLAGREQYF. CDR3 nucleotide sequence: TGTGCCAGCAGCCGAAGCGGACTAGCGGGACGCGAGCAGTACTTC.

This sequence joins TRBV7-2 and TRBJ1-2; D not certain. Germline assignment: CDR1 SGHTA and CDR2 FQGNSA. The CDR3 is 13 residues long. With 1 base removed from V and 9 bases from J, the gap between germline ends came to 12 bases. CDR3 amino acids: CASSLGTRARYTF. CDR3 bases: TGTGCCAGCAGCTTAGGGACGAGGGCTCGCTACACCTTC.

This clonotype was seen a handful of times. The chain combines TRBV5-1 with TRBJ2-4; TRBD2 agrees at 9 bases. The J call is uncertain, as TRBJ2-7 better fits the DNA end. Germline values: CDR1 SGHRS, CDR2 YFSETQ. The CDR3 length is 14 residues. CDR3: CASSSSAGGLEQYF. CDR3 bases: TGCGCCAGCAGCTCCAGTGCGGGAGGGCTCGAGCAGTACTTC.

This chain connects TRBV6-1 to TRBJ2-5; TRBD2 aligns across 9 bases. The ends lost 10 bases at V and 4 bases at J; junction bases unmatched: 10. This CDR3 region has 14 residues. Germline loops: CDR1 MNHNS, CDR2 SASEGT. The CDR3 nucleotides are TGTGCCAACCGTCGGGCTAGCGGGATAGAGACCCAGTACTTC. Amino acid sequence: CANRRASGIETQYF.

This clonotype was seen only a few times. A read error may account for a junction end that differs from germline. This sequence joins TRBV29-1 and TRBJ1-2; D is possibly TRBD1 (6 bases). The CDR3 length is 14 residues. CDR1 and CDR2 (germline): SQVTM, ANQGSEA. CDR3 bases: TGCAGCGTAGAAGAAAGCGGGGGGCGATTTGGCTACACCTTC. It yields the protein CSVEESGGRFGYTF.

The V call is TRBV7-9, the J call TRBJ2-1; the match to TRBD1 covers 12 bases. The CDR3 is 14 amino acids. Trimming cost V 7 bases and J 9 bases; bases outside gene matches: 7. Germline lookup yields CDR1 SEHNR and CDR2 FQNEAQ (reference sequence). The CDR3 reads CASILGTGGVEQFF. The CDR3 nucleotides are TGTGCCAGCATCCTAGGGACAGGGGGCGTTGAGCAGTTCTTC.

This clonotype was seen just once. The junction shows a germline mismatch at one end, possibly a read error. CDR3 nucleotides: TGTGCCAGCAGCCAAGCGACTAGCAGTTTACGCACAGGTACGCAGTATTTT. It encodes CASSQATSSLRTGTQYF. The gene calls are TRBV3-1 and TRBJ2-3, with TRBD2 matching 7 bases. This CDR3 is built from 17 residues. The germline CDR1 and CDR2 sequences are LGHDT and YNNKEL (reference sequence).

This clonotype was detected a few times. The chain has TRBV5-1 and TRBJ1-1; D remains ambiguous. The germline V and J ends were trimmed by 2 bases and 3 bases, with 8 bases remaining between them. The CDR3 loop spans 13 amino acids. Germline V gene sequence: CDR1 SGHRS, CDR2 YFSETQ. CDR3 region: CASSFIGDTEAFF. Here the CDR3 DNA reads TGCGCCAGCAGCTTTATTGGGGACACTGAAGCTTTCTTT.

CDR3 sequence: CASSSQGSEQFF. DNA for the CDR3: TGTGCCAGCAGTTCGCAGGGCTCGGAGCAGTTCTTC. V usage is TRBV12-3 or TRBV12-4 and J usage is TRBJ2-1; a weak D match, TRBD1 (5 bases). The CDR3 sequence is 12 residues long. Trimming cost V 4 bases and J 10 bases, with 11 bases left between them.

This sequence joins TRBV12-3 or TRBV12-4 and TRBJ2-3; D might be TRBD1 (6 bases). V gave up 3 bases and J gave up 14 bases, with 15 bases separating them. CDR3 size: 12 residues. The CDR3 region has the DNA TGTGCCAGCAGTTTTGGGACACGGCACGCGTATTTT. As protein: CASSFGTRHAYF.

The chain carries TRBV18 and TRBJ2-5; TRBD1 might be the D (6 bases). V lost 2 bases to trimming and J lost 4 bases, with 17 bases between them. CDR1 and CDR2 from the germline V gene are KGHSH and LQKENI. This CDR3 is 16 amino acids long. The DNA for the CDR3 is TGTGCCAGCTCACCAACCGCCGGGACACTCGTAGAGACCCAGTACTTC. It is translated as CASSPTAGTLVETQYF.

This sequence joins TRBV20-1 and TRBJ2-5; 7 bases line up with TRBD2. The closer fit of TRBJ2-7 to the DNA end suggests the J call may be wrong. The CDR3 runs to 17 residues. CDR1 is DFQATT, CDR2 SNEGSKA, per germline (reference sequence). CDR3 nucleotides: TGCAGTGCACACGGCCGGGCCAGCGGGAATCGGTCCTACGAGCAGTACTTC. This translates into CSAHGRASGNRSYEQYF.

This clonotype has only one observation. The chain couples TRBV18 to TRBJ2-7; 11 bases are shared with TRBD2. The V gene's germline CDR1 is KGHSH and CDR2 LQKENI. The trim removed 1 base at V and 6 bases at J, leaving 11 bases unmatched. The CDR3 loop spans 17 amino acids. DNA of the CDR3: TGTGCCAGCTCACCACTGGCTAGCGGGAGGATGCGGGGCGAGCAGTACTTC. This encodes CASSPLASGRMRGEQYF.

With regard to this clonotype: One junction end does not reproduce the germline sequence, and a read error may be involved. This chain joins TRBV5-1 and TRBJ1-1, with D perhaps TRBD1 (5 bases). This CDR3 is 11 amino acids long. CDR1 and CDR2 (germline): SGHRS, YFSETQ. The chain's CDR3 is CASRDGTGAFF. DNA for the CDR3: TGCGCCAGCAGAGACGGGACTGGAGCTTTCTTT.

This clonotype has only a few counts. This chain links TRBV9 with TRBJ2-7; a possible D gene is TRBD2 (6 bases). The CDR3 consists of 14 residues. The V end was cut by 8 bases, the J end by 0 bases, with 15 bases between. CDR1 and CDR2 (germline): SGDLS, YYNGEE. In DNA form, the CDR3 reads TGTGCCAGTGCAAGCGGGCCTAGCTCCTACGAGCAGTACTTC. It encodes CASASGPSSYEQYF.

The chain carries TRBV7-6 and TRBJ2-3, with 10 bases identical to TRBD2. V shed 2 bases and J 14 bases; nucleotides not matched to a gene: 16. Germline values: CDR1 SGHVS, CDR2 FNYEAQ. The CDR3 has 16 residues. CDR3 amino acids: CASSLISGRSVRYAYF. As DNA, the CDR3 is TGTGCCAGCAGCTTAATTAGCGGGAGGTCGGTGAGATACGCGTATTTT.

The V call is TRBV5-1, the J call TRBJ1-2; 10 bases map to TRBD1. V was clipped by 3 bases and J by 12 bases; unmatched bases: 8. Looked up from germline, CDR1 is SGHRS and CDR2 is YFSETQ. This CDR3 has 13 amino acids. The CDR3 protein is CASSSGTGDGHTF. The CDR3 nucleotides are TGCGCCAGCAGCTCAGGGACAGGGGACGGTCACACCTTC.

This clonotype turned up a few times. The chain uses TRBV29-1 and TRBJ2-1; 7 nucleotides align to TRBD2. CDR3 length: 14 residues. Germline trimming cut 6 bases from V and 8 bases from J; bases unmatched to any gene: 13. Germline V gene lookup returns CDR1 SQVTM and CDR2 ANQGSEA. CDR3: CSVIAGVEADEQFF. The CDR3 DNA sequence: TGCAGCGTCATAGCGGGTGTGGAAGCGGATGAGCAGTTCTTC.

The CDR3 DNA reads TGTGCCAGCAGTTACCGGGACAGTAATTCACCCCTCCACTTT. As protein: CASSYRDSNSPLHF. The chain is built from TRBV6-6 and TRBJ1-6; 7 bases line up with TRBD1. Trimming took 2 bases from V and 6 from J; bases not matched to a gene: 1. The CDR3 consists of 14 residues. Looked up from germline, CDR1 is MNHNY and CDR2 is SVGAGI (reference sequence).

Points on this clonotype: Being one base from a much bigger clone, this may be a read error. CDR3: CASSPVTGTYNEQFF. CDR3 sequence (DNA): TGTGCCAGCAGCCCCGTTACAGGGACCTACAATGAGCAGTTCTTC. The V and J genes are TRBV11-1 and TRBJ2-1; D may be TRBD1 (6 bases). Trimming pared 5 bases from V and 2 bases from J, leaving 13 bases between. Germline-derived CDR1 and CDR2 are SGHAT and FQDESV (reference sequence). The CDR3 contains 15 residues.

This CDR3 reads CSVKQGGTNEKLFF. In DNA, the CDR3 is TGCAGCGTTAAACAGGGGGGAACTAATGAAAAACTGTTTTTT. The chain has TRBV29-1 and TRBJ1-4; TRBD1 aligns across 8 bases. J lost 1 base, V lost 5 bases, and 3 bases had no gene match. The CDR3 sequence is 14 residues long. CDR1 is SQVTM and CDR2 is ANQGSEA in the germline V gene.

The V gene is TRBV15, the J gene TRBJ2-1; perhaps TRBD1 as D (5 bases). The CDR3 totals 16 residues. V was cut by 4 bases and J by 2 bases, with 15 bases left in between. Germline-derived CDR1 and CDR2 are LNHNV and YYDKDF (reference sequence). CDR3 amino acids: CATSNRERTTYNEQFF. CDR3 bases: TGTGCCACCAGCAATCGAGAGAGGACAACCTACAATGAGCAGTTCTTC.

V gene TRBV4-1 combines with J gene TRBJ2-5; possible D gene TRBD1, 6 bases. CDR3 length: 17 amino acids. Between the trimmed V and J ends, which lost 4 bases and 5 bases, there was a span of 23 bases. The germline CDR1 and CDR2 sequences are MGHRA and YSYEKL. The CDR3 DNA is TGCGCCAGCAGCCTCCGAGGTGGGGGCCTCGGTTGGGAGACCCAGTACTTC. It specifies CASSLRGGGLGWETQYF.